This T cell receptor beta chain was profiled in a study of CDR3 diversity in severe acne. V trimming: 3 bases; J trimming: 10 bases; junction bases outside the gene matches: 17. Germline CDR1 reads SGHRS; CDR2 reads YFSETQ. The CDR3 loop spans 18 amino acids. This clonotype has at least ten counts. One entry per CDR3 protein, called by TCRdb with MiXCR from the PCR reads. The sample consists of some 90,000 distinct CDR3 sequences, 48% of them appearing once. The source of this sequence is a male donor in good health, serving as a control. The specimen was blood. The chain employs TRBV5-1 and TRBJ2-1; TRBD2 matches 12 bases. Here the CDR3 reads CASSSFKPLAGGPREQFF. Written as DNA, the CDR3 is TGCGCCAGCAGCTCATTTAAACCTCTAGCGGGAGGGCCTAGAGAGCAGTTCTTC. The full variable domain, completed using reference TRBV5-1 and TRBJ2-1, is KAGVTQTPRYLIKTRGQQVTLSCSPISGHRSVSWYQQTPGQGLQFLFEYFSETQRNKGNFPGRFSGRQFSNSRSEMNVSTLELGDSALYLCASSSFKPLAGGPREQFFGPGTRLTVL.